This is a list of T cell receptor beta chains from one sample in a study of T cell repertoires in cytomegalovirus infection. In TCRdb, the reads were re-called with MiXCR into one record per CDR3 protein. There are some 150,000 distinct CDR3 sequences in the sample; 5% to 6.5% occur only once, and roughly 18% lies in the top ten. The sample taken for sequencing was PBMCs. All receptors come from a human donor in good health (CMV status not recorded). Some clones in this sample may be carry-over from other donors' samples. Both conserved end residues are part of each CDR3. Each record gives: clone size, J gene, D gene, V gene, CDR3 protein, CDR3 DNA. D genes are given only for firm matches. Rows give clone size only sometimes, using once, few, many, or a class for an expanded clone.

many	TRBJ2-7	-	TRBV7-2	CASSLGVGAVYRSYEQYF	TGTGCCAGCAGCTTAGGCGTCGGGGCGGTATATCGATCCTACGAGCAGTACTTC
many	TRBJ2-1	TRBD1	TRBV19	CASSSGQGAVNEQFF	TGTGCCAGTAGTTCGGGTCAGGGGGCGGTCAATGAGCAGTTCTTC
many	TRBJ1-2	-	TRBV7-2	CASSPQVLYGYTF	TGTGCCAGCAGTCCTCAGGTACTCTATGGCTACACCTTC
many	TRBJ2-3	-	TRBV7-6	CASSSPGTGGTQYF	TGTGCCAGCAGCTCCCCCGGGACTGGTGGTACGCAGTATTTT
many	TRBJ2-1	-	TRBV7-2	CASSLLGGPGEQFF	TGTGCCAGCAGCTTACTGGGGGGCCCTGGTGAGCAGTTCTTC
few	TRBJ1-1	-	TRBV20-1	CSAKQVNTEAFF	TGCAGTGCTAAACAGGTGAACACTGAAGCTTTCTTT
many	TRBJ2-7	-	TRBV18	CASSPGARGEQYF	TGTGCCAGCTCACCAGGAGCCCGAGGCGAGCAGTACTTC
many	TRBJ2-1	-	TRBV5-1	CASSEPQLNEQFF	TGCGCCAGCAGCGAGCCCCAGCTCAATGAGCAGTTCTTC
few	TRBJ2-2	TRBD1	TRBV29-1	CSARQGIGELFF	TGCAGCGCCCGACAGGGAATCGGGGAGCTGTTTTTT
once	TRBJ1-2	-	TRBV20-1	CSARKAGGIGYGYTF	TGCAGTGCTAGGAAAGCGGGGGGCATCGGCTATGGCTACACCTTC
many	TRBJ2-3	-	TRBV7-2	CASSLDSPRGGADTQYF	TGTGCCAGCAGCTTAGACTCTCCGCGCGGTGGGGCAGATACGCAGTATTTT
many	TRBJ2-2	-	TRBV19	CASSIVSGIPANTGELFF	TGTGCCAGTAGTATAGTTTCCGGGATACCCGCGAACACCGGGGAGCTGTTTTTT
-	TRBJ2-6	-	TRBV7-9	CASSPDGGPTNSGANVLTF	TGTGCCAGCAGCCCTGACGGGGGTCCTACCAACTCTGGGGCCAACGTCCTGACTTTC
many	TRBJ2-2	-	TRBV7-9	CASSPYRDSTGELFF	TGTGCCAGCAGCCCCTACAGGGATTCTACCGGGGAGCTGTTTTTT
many	TRBJ1-2	-	TRBV7-2	CASSSTANYGYTF	TGTGCCAGCAGCTCGACAGCTAACTATGGCTACACCTTC
many	TRBJ2-1	TRBD2	TRBV7-2	CASSLTSGGAYNEQFF	TGTGCCAGCAGCTTGACTAGCGGGGGGGCTTACAATGAGCAGTTCTTC
many	TRBJ2-7	-	TRBV12-3/TRBV12-4	CASSLYIGTDAYEQYF	TGTGCCAGCAGTCTATACATTGGGACCGACGCCTACGAGCAGTACTTC
many	TRBJ1-5	TRBD1	TRBV7-2	CASSLATGEQPQHF	TGTGCCAGCAGCTTAGCGACAGGGGAACAGCCCCAGCATTTT
many	TRBJ2-1	TRBD1	TRBV7-2	CASSQEWGQWNEQFF	TGTGCCAGCAGCCAGGAATGGGGACAGTGGAATGAGCAGTTCTTC
many	TRBJ1-5	-	TRBV2	CASSGSDYNQPQHF	TGTGCCAGCAGTGGATCAGACTACAATCAGCCCCAGCATTTT
many	TRBJ1-1	-	TRBV7-2	CASSISRRNTEAFF	TGTGCCAGCAGCATTTCTAGGCGGAACACTGAAGCTTTCTTT
few	TRBJ2-5	-	TRBV5-1	CASSVNLGLETQYF	TGCGCCAGCAGCGTAAATTTGGGGTTAGAGACCCAGTACTTC
few	TRBJ2-7	TRBD1	TRBV20-1	CSARDGQGGAYEQYF	TGCAGTGCTAGAGATGGACAGGGTGGCGCCTACGAGCAGTACTTC
many	TRBJ2-1	-	TRBV5-6	CASSADQGYYNEQFF	TGTGCCAGCAGCGCGGACCAGGGGTACTACAATGAGCAGTTCTTC
many	TRBJ1-5	TRBD1	TRBV7-2	CASSLVGTGGTGQPQHF	TGTGCCAGCAGCTTAGTCGGGACAGGGGGCACTGGACAGCCCCAGCATTTT
many	TRBJ1-4	-	TRBV25-1	CASSDPGGNEKLFF	TGTGCCAGCAGTGATCCGGGGGGCAATGAAAAACTGTTTTTT
-	TRBJ1-1	-	TRBV7-9	CASSFGGVEAFF	TGTGCCAGCAGCTTTGGGGGCGTTGAAGCTTTCTTT
many	TRBJ1-2	-	TRBV7-2	CASSPPFTRGGYTF	TGTGCCAGCAGTCCACCTTTTACTCGGGGCGGCTACACCTTC
many	TRBJ2-6	-	TRBV7-9	CASSSTRGTANVLTF	TGTGCCAGCAGCTCAACCCGAGGGACGGCCAACGTCCTGACTTTC
many	TRBJ1-1	-	TRBV6-1	CASTLYGGKLGTEAFF	TGTGCCAGCACCCTATACGGGGGGAAATTGGGCACTGAAGCTTTCTTT
many	TRBJ2-6	-	TRBV19	CASSTTRPGANVLTF	TGTGCCAGTAGCACAACACGACCTGGGGCCAACGTCCTGACTTTC
-	TRBJ1-6	TRBD1	TRBV7-3	CASSLETGGLRF	TGTGCCAGCAGCTTAGAGACAGGGGGTCTTCGCTTT
many	TRBJ2-1	TRBD2	TRBV7-8	CASSLEGTSGGAMSYNEQFF	TGTGCCAGCAGCTTAGAGGGGACTAGCGGGGGGGCCATGTCCTACAATGAGCAGTTCTTC
-	TRBJ1-1	-	TRBV28	CASSLKPSSGAFF	TGTGCCAGCAGTTTAAAGCCGTCCTCTGGAGCTTTCTTT
many	TRBJ1-1	-	TRBV7-2	CASSLGGNWGTEAFF	TGTGCCAGCAGCTTAGGGGGGAATTGGGGAACTGAAGCTTTCTTT
-	TRBJ1-5	-	TRBV6-1	CASLGGGNQPQHF	TGTGCCAGCCTCGGGGGGGGCAATCAGCCCCAGCATTTT
few	TRBJ1-1	-	TRBV20-1	CSASRLPPEAFF	TGCAGTGCTAGTCGGCTCCCGCCTGAAGCTTTCTTT
few	TRBJ1-4	-	TRBV28	CASSLPSSNEKLFF	TGTGCCAGCAGTTTACCCAGTTCTAATGAAAAACTGTTTTTT
-	TRBJ1-2	-	TRBV5-4	CASSLDGSNYGYTF	TGTGCCAGCAGCTTGGACGGGTCTAACTATGGCTACACCTTC
many	TRBJ1-1	-	TRBV28	CASSLHTMNTEAFF	TGTGCCAGCAGTTTACATACCATGAACACTGAAGCTTTCTTT
many	TRBJ2-5	-	TRBV25-1	CASSEYWTACRQETQYF	TGTGCCAGCAGTGAATATTGGACGGCCTGTAGACAAGAGACCCAGTACTTC